This T cell receptor (beta chain) was sequenced during a study of T cell clones after liver transplantation. Germline V gene sequence: CDR1 LGHNA, CDR2 YNFKEQ. The CDR3 runs to 18 residues. V lost 0 bases and J lost 6, with 23 bases in between. The protocol was immunoSEQ multiplex PCR, while the TCRdb copy is restricted to in-frame clones and leaves out a portion. Of some 45,000 clones in the sample, about 86% were seen once. This specimen was CD4+ T cells from blood, taken 24 months after liver transplant. The chain couples TRBV4-2 to TRBJ1-2, with a possible D match to TRBD1 (6 bases). The TCR comes from a human patient who received a liver transplant. Some T cells may be graft donor cells. CDR3 sequence reads: CASSQDAARGAGENGYTF. CDR3 DNA: TGTGCCAGCAGCCAAGACGCCGCCCGGGGGGCAGGGGAGAATGGCTACACCTTC.